The 23 T cell receptor beta chains presented below share a single source sample, sequenced in a study of T cell responses to AZD1222 COVID-19 vaccine. The data were produced by immunoSEQ multiplex PCR, yet TCRdb's version contains in-frame clones alone and is incomplete. Altogether around 150,000 clones are present, 91% being singletons, with the ten largest covering approximately 5.3%. The input for sequencing was peripheral blood, taken on day 0 of AZD1222 vaccination. The receptors were gathered from an adult in good health.

This rearrangement joins TRBV6-5 to TRBJ1-2; D may be TRBD1 (5 bases). The CDR3 contains 12 residues. The germline V gene has CDR1 MNHEY and CDR2 SVGAGI. Trimming cost V 2 bases and J 8 bases, with 9 bases left between them. The CDR3: CASSYPNRGYTF. Here the CDR3 DNA reads TGTGCCAGCAGTTACCCGAACAGGGGCTACACCTTC.

V is TRBV28 and J is TRBJ2-7; 8 bases fit TRBD1. The germline gives CDR1 MDHEN, CDR2 SYDVKM. CDR3 length: 18 amino acids. V lost 4 bases and J lost 2; bases outside the gene matches: 16. The CDR3: CASSSPSTDRGWAYEQYF. The CDR3, as DNA: TGTGCCAGCAGTTCCCCCTCGACTGACAGGGGATGGGCCTACGAGCAGTACTTC. The variable domain in full, completed from reference TRBV28 and TRBJ2-7, reads DVKVTQSSRYLVKRTGEKVFLECVQDMDHENMFWYRQDPGLGLRLIYFSYDVKMKEKGDIPEGYSVSREKKERFSLILESASTNQTSMYLCASSSPSTDRGWAYEQYFGPGTRLTVT.

This chain uses TRBV29-1 with TRBJ1-3; possible D gene TRBD1, 5 bases. Germline CDR1 and CDR2: SQVTM and ANQGSEA. V lost 4 bases and J lost 0, with 10 bases in between. The CDR3 runs 14 residues. This CDR3 is CSVAPGPSGNTIYF. The CDR3 region has the DNA TGCAGCGTTGCGCCGGGACCCTCTGGAAACACCATATATTTT. The full variable domain, its missing parts supplied by reference TRBV29-1 and TRBJ1-3, is SAVISQKPSRDICQRGTSLTIQCQVDSQVTMMFWYRQQPGQSLTLIATANQGSEATYESGFVIDKFPISRPNLTFSTLTVSNMSPEDSSIYLCSVAPGPSGNTIYFGEGSWLTVV.

The chain has TRBV6-5 and TRBJ2-2; D may be TRBD1 (6 bases). The CDR3 runs to 15 residues. Germline CDR1 MNHEY, CDR2 SVGAGI. Deletions cut 6 bases from V and 1 base from J, with 12 bases between. The DNA for the CDR3 is TGTGCCAGCAGCGGACAGAGACTGAACACCGGGGAGCTGTTTTTT. It is translated as CASSGQRLNTGELFF.

The chain recombines TRBV7-3 with TRBJ2-1; TRBD2 might be the D (5 bases). Germline loops: CDR1 SGHTA, CDR2 FQGTGA. V lost 3 bases, J lost 8 bases, and 11 bases lay in between. CDR3 length: 13 amino acids. CDR3 sequence reads: CASSFQAGDEQFF. Here the CDR3 DNA reads TGTGCCAGCAGCTTCCAGGCCGGGGATGAGCAGTTCTTC.

The chain combines TRBV28 with TRBJ1-1; 9 bases line up with TRBD1. The V and J ends lost 7 bases and 5 bases, in that order; junction bases with no gene match: 11. This CDR3 has 15 residues. Germline assignment: CDR1 MDHEN and CDR2 SYDVKM. The CDR3 region has the DNA TGTGCCAGCACTACGACAGGGGGAGGGTTTACTGAAGCTTTCTTT. Its protein product is CASTTTGGGFTEAFF.

The chain uses TRBV28 and TRBJ2-7, with 12 bases aligning to TRBD2. The CDR3 runs 17 residues. Germline lookup yields CDR1 MDHEN and CDR2 SYDVKM. Losses at the gene ends were 8 bases for V and 5 bases for J; bases not matched to a gene: 16. For the CDR3, the DNA is TGTGCCAGCGGATCTAGCGGGAGGGCCCTAAGAGGGGACGAGCAGTACTTC. As protein: CASGSSGRALRGDEQYF. Together with reference TRBV28 and TRBJ2-7, the CDR3 gives the full variable domain: DVKVTQSSRYLVKRTGEKVFLECVQDMDHENMFWYRQDPGLGLRLIYFSYDVKMKEKGDIPEGYSVSREKKERFSLILESASTNQTSMYLCASGSSGRALRGDEQYFGPGTRLTVT.

The J gene is TRBJ2-5, the V gene TRBV5-4; maybe TRBD2 (5 bases). The V gene's germline CDR1 is SGHNT and CDR2 YYREEE (reference sequence). This CDR3 is built from 13 residues. Trimming took 1 base from V and 2 from J, leaving 6 bases between them. The DNA of the CDR3 is TGTGCCAGCAGCTTGTTAGCGCAAGAGACCCAGTACTTC. Amino acids: CASSLLAQETQYF.

The gene calls are TRBV6-2 or TRBV6-3 and TRBJ2-5; 12 nucleotides match TRBD2. The J segment lost 1 base and the V segment lost 6 bases, leaving 6 bases of the junction unmatched. CDR1 is MNHEY and CDR2 is SVGEGT in the germline V gene. This CDR3 comprises 16 residues. The CDR3 loop reads CASSPGLAGFQETQYF. CDR3 sequence (DNA): TGTGCCAGCAGCCCAGGACTAGCGGGGTTCCAAGAGACCCAGTACTTC.

The chain joins TRBV27 to TRBJ2-7; D may be TRBD1 (5 bases). The CDR3 covers 13 residues. Trimming cost V 3 bases and J 2 bases, with 8 bases left between them. Germline V gives CDR1 MNHEY, CDR2 SMNVEV (reference sequence). The CDR3 DNA reads as TGTGCCAGCAGTTTGACAGATACCTACGAGCAGTACTTC. Translating it yields CASSLTDTYEQYF.

The chain employs TRBV18 and TRBJ2-7; D may be TRBD1 (5 bases). There are 15 residues in the CDR3. Trimming took 2 bases from V and 2 from J, leaving 13 bases between them. Germline assignment: CDR1 KGHSH and CDR2 LQKENI. The CDR3 DNA reads as TGTGCCAGCTCACCAAAGAACAGGTTGGCCTACGAGCAGTACTTC. Translating it yields CASSPKNRLAYEQYF.

This chain joins TRBV15 and TRBJ1-5; a possible D gene is TRBD1 (5 bases). Trimming removed 0 bases at V and 4 bases at J, with 10 bases between. The CDR3 runs to 15 residues. From germline, CDR1 is LNHNV and CDR2 YYDKDF (reference sequence). CDR3 sequence reads: CATSRDGRGNQPQHF. In DNA form, the CDR3 reads TGTGCCACCAGCAGAGACGGGCGGGGGAATCAGCCCCAGCATTTT.

The chain joins TRBV19 to TRBJ1-1; 9 bases align to TRBD1. Germline values: CDR1 LNHDA, CDR2 SQIVND (reference sequence). This CDR3 has 16 amino acids. V gave up 8 bases and J gave up 1 base; unmatched junction bases: 11. The CDR3 DNA reads TGTGCCAGTCGACCGGGACAGGGATCGAGGAACACTGAAGCTTTCTTT. It encodes CASRPGQGSRNTEAFF.

The chain employs TRBV5-4 and TRBJ2-7; TRBD1 matches at 8 bases. Germline-derived CDR1 and CDR2 are SGHNT and YYREEE (reference sequence). The CDR3 has 13 residues. V dropped 0 bases and J dropped 5; count of bases not matched to a gene: 1. The CDR3 region is CASSLAGGDEQYF. The CDR3 DNA reads TGTGCCAGCAGCTTGGCAGGGGGCGACGAGCAGTACTTC. Together with reference TRBV5-4 and TRBJ2-7, the CDR3 gives the full variable domain: ETGVTQSPTHLIKTRGQQVTLRCSSQSGHNTVSWYQQALGQGPQFIFQYYREEENGRGNFPPRFSGLQFPNYSSELNVNALELDDSALYLCASSLAGGDEQYFGPGTRLTVT.

The V gene is TRBV2, the J gene TRBJ2-7, with D perhaps matching TRBD1 (5 bases). The V and J ends lost 0 bases and 4 bases respectively, with 10 bases between them. CDR1 SNHLY and CDR2 FYNNEI come from the germline V gene. The CDR3 contains 14 residues. In DNA, the CDR3 is TGTGCCAGCAGTGAAGCCTTTAGGGGTTACGAGCAGTACTTC. Encoded protein: CASSEAFRGYEQYF. Variable domain in full (rest from reference TRBV2 and TRBJ2-7): EPEVTQTPSHQVTQMGQEVILRCVPISNHLYFYWYRQILGQKVEFLVSFYNNEISEKSEIFDDQFSVERPDGSNFTLKIRSTKLEDSAMYFCASSEAFRGYEQYFGPGTRLTVT.

The V and J genes are TRBV4-1 and TRBJ2-5; D remains unclear. The CDR3 covers 13 residues. Germline CDR1 MGHRA, CDR2 YSYEKL. The V end was cut by 0 bases, the J end by 0 bases, with 2 bases between. CDR3 nucleotide sequence: TGCGCCAGCAGCCAAGAGTACCAAGAGACCCAGTACTTC. It is translated as CASSQEYQETQYF.

The sample holds one count of this clone. V gene TRBV6-1 combines with J gene TRBJ1-1; a weak D match, TRBD1 (6 bases). The CDR3 runs 15 residues. V dropped 1 base and J dropped 5 bases, with 14 bases sitting between them. Germline CDR1 MNHNS, CDR2 SASEGT. CDR3 sequence reads: CASSEGQGRGTEAFF. CDR3 coding DNA: TGTGCCAGCAGTGAAGGGCAGGGGAGAGGTACTGAAGCTTTCTTT.

This clone was detected only once. The CDR3 sequence: CASSFHGNNEQFF. The CDR3 nucleotides read TGTGCCAGCAGCTTTCACGGTAACAATGAGCAGTTCTTC. The V gene is TRBV11-3, the J gene TRBJ2-1; D remains ambiguous. Germline loops: CDR1 SGHNT, CDR2 YENEEA. V was clipped by 3 bases and J by 5 bases, with 8 bases between them. This CDR3 region has 13 residues.

The V and J genes are TRBV5-8 and TRBJ2-2; TRBD2 might be the D (6 bases). This CDR3 has 17 residues. Looked up from germline, CDR1 is SGHTS and CDR2 is YDEGEE. Between the trimmed V and J ends, which lost 0 bases and 6 bases, there was a span of 18 bases. CDR3 residues: CASSLGLAGFPSGELFF. The CDR3 DNA reads TGTGCCAGCAGCTTGGGGCTCGCGGGGTTTCCATCCGGGGAGCTGTTTTTT.

The chain carries TRBV6-5 and TRBJ1-1; D uncertain. CDR1 MNHEY and CDR2 SVGAGI come from the germline V gene. This CDR3 has 13 amino acids. Trimming left V 2 bases short and J 0 bases short, with 4 bases between. This chain's CDR3 is CASSYRVNTEAFF. The CDR3 DNA sequence: TGTGCCAGCAGTTACAGAGTGAACACTGAAGCTTTCTTT.

The CDR3 DNA reads TGTGCCAGCAGTCCCCAAACTAGCACAGATACGCAGTATTTT. It encodes CASSPQTSTDTQYF. The chain is built from TRBV27 and TRBJ2-3, with D unresolved. Germline V lookup: CDR1 MNHEY, CDR2 SMNVEV (reference sequence). Trimming shortened V by 5 bases and J by 0 bases, and 9 bases separated the two germline ends. This CDR3 region has 14 residues.

V is TRBV28 and J is TRBJ2-7; D perhaps matches TRBD2 (7 bases). The length of the CDR3 is 13 residues. Looked up from germline, CDR1 is MDHEN and CDR2 is SYDVKM. V lost 8 bases and J 1 base, leaving 12 bases between the germline ends. For the CDR3, the DNA is TGTGCCAGCCGGGGGGCGGCATCCTACGAGCAGTACTTC. Translating it yields CASRGAASYEQYF.

The chain uses TRBV30 and TRBJ1-6; no definite D call. The CDR3 loop spans 13 amino acids. Germline CDR1 and CDR2: GTSNPN and SVGIG (reference sequence). With 3 bases removed from V and 9 bases from J, the gap between germline ends came to 12 bases. The CDR3 reads CAWSRVGGSPLHF. CDR3 DNA: TGTGCCTGGAGCCGGGTAGGAGGTTCACCCCTCCACTTT.